This TCR beta chain was obtained from a study of blood T cell repertoires in COVID-19. Study in general: Samples taken during acute and convalescent COVID-19 were collected in the United States, Italy and Spain. From T cells, B-cell-depleted T cells, or PBMCs came the material, which was cDNA or gDNA.

Original analysis: Reference gene primer amplification yielded estimated nucleated cell counts. Profiling relied on immunoSEQ multiplex PCR, and the TCRdb table lists in-frame clones only, not all of them. V and J calls and clone size are as listed in that table; D and trimming were resolved from the DNA. The sample has 120,000 to 150,000 clones, around four fifths seen once; the top ten hold roughly 34%. This CDR3 region has 14 residues. Germline values: CDR1 SQVTM, CDR2 ANQGSEA. Trimming removed 3 bases from V and 5 bases from J, with 16 bases in between. Sequenced sample: peripheral blood. The chain combines TRBV29-1 with TRBJ1-1; D uncertain. This receptor was taken from a human donor in a cohort sampled during active COVID-19. The CDR3 DNA reads TGCAGCGTTGAGATTCGGCGCGCGGGAACTGAAGCTTTCTTT. This encodes CSVEIRRAGTEAFF.